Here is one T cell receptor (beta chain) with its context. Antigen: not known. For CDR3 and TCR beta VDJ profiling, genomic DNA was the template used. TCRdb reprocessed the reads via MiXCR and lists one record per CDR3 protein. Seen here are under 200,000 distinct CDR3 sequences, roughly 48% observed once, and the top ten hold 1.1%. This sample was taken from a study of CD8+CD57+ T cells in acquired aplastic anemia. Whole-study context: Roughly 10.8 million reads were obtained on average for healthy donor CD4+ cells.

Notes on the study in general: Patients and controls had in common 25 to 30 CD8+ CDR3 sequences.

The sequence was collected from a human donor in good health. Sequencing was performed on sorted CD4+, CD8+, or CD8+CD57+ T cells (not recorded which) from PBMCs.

CDR3 nucleotide sequence: TGTGCCACCATTTCGACAGGGAACTTCTATGGCTACACCTTC. Translated, it gives CATISTGNFYGYTF. The chain joins TRBV15 to TRBJ1-2; TRBD1 agrees at 7 bases. V trimming: 7 bases; J trimming: 4 bases; junction bases outside the gene matches: 9. Looked up from germline, CDR1 is LNHNV and CDR2 is YYDKDF (reference sequence). CDR3 size: 14 residues.